Below are 20 T cell receptor beta chains sequenced from a single sample in a study of cytomegalovirus exposure and HLA in healthy donors. Both 60 Vbeta primers and 13 Jbeta primers went into the PCR. Profiling relied on immunoSEQ multiplex PCR, and the TCRdb table lists in-frame clones only, not all of them. The sample contains about 160,000 clones, roughly 77% of which appear only once. Sequencing was done on a sample of PBMCs. The receptor source for this set is a human donor in good health.

V and J are TRBV6-1 and TRBJ2-3; no clear D gene. CDR3 size: 14 residues. Germline V gene sequence: CDR1 MNHNS, CDR2 SASEGT. Deletions cut 6 bases from V and 6 bases from J, with 16 bases between. The chain's CDR3 is CASRPKWSLDTQYF. As DNA, the CDR3 is TGTGCCAGCAGGCCTAAATGGTCTCTCGATACGCAGTATTTT.

This chain connects TRBV5-6 to TRBJ2-1, with D hard to call. The CDR3 sequence is 11 residues long. Trimming took 3 bases from V and 7 from J, leaving 5 bases between them. The germline V gene has CDR1 SGHDT and CDR2 YYEEEE. CDR3 sequence: CASSSGNEQFF. The CDR3 DNA reads TGTGCCAGCAGCTCCGGTAATGAGCAGTTCTTC. The complete variable domain, with remaining parts taken from reference TRBV5-6 and TRBJ2-1, reads DAGVTQSPTHLIKTRGQQVTLRCSPKSGHDTVSWYQQALGQGPQFIFQYYEEEERQRGNFPDRFSGHQFPNYSSELNVNALLLGDSALYLCASSSGNEQFFGPGTRLTVL.

This clone has just one count. The chain couples TRBV19 to TRBJ2-7; 9 bases map to TRBD2. This CDR3 has 13 amino acids. The V gene's germline CDR1 is LNHDA and CDR2 SQIVND (reference sequence). Germline trimming cut 6 bases from V and 6 bases from J; bases unmatched to any gene: 6. CDR3 nucleotide sequence: TGTGCCAGTAGCGGTCTAGCGGGGCGCGAGCAGTACTTC. Its protein product is CASSGLAGREQYF.

This clone has more than one count but fewer than ten. The genes are TRBV18 and TRBJ2-7; D is perhaps TRBD1 (5 bases). The CDR3 consists of 13 residues. Trimming removed 2 bases at V and 5 bases at J, with 10 bases between. Germline V lookup: CDR1 KGHSH, CDR2 LQKENI. CDR3 coding DNA: TGTGCCAGCTCACCAAAGGGGTTCAACGAGCAGTACTTC. Translation gives CASSPKGFNEQYF. The whole variable domain, filled in from reference TRBV18 and TRBJ2-7, reads NAGVMQNPRHLVRRRGQEARLRCSPMKGHSHVYWYRQLPEEGLKFMVYLQKENIIDESGMPKERFSAEFPKEGPSILRIQQVVRGDSAAYFCASSPKGFNEQYFGPGTRLTVT.

The chain employs TRBV28 and TRBJ2-7; 10 positions agree with TRBD2. CDR3 length: 18 amino acids. Germline lookup yields CDR1 MDHEN and CDR2 SYDVKM. With V trimmed by 7 bases and J by 2 bases, 17 bases remained unmatched. In DNA, the CDR3 is TGTGCCAGCAAGGGGACAGCGGGAGGGACCTTAGTTGCCTACGAGCAGTACTTC. It codes for CASKGTAGGTLVAYEQYF.

The chain joins TRBV7-2 to TRBJ2-7, with TRBD2 identical over 7 bases. V was pared by 0 bases and J by 3 bases, with 5 bases of the junction left unmatched. CDR1 and CDR2 (germline): SGHTA, FQGNSA. The CDR3 sequence is 15 residues long. CDR3 DNA sequence: TGTGCCAGCAGCTTAGCCGTGTGGGGGGGCTACGAGCAGTACTTC. Amino acids: CASSLAVWGGYEQYF.

The V call is TRBV5-5, the J call TRBJ2-7, with 9 bases that match TRBD1. V shed 8 bases, J shed 3 bases, and the junction held 15 bases outside the gene matches. Germline CDR1 SGHKS, CDR2 YYEKEE (reference sequence). This CDR3 has 16 residues. CDR3 loop: CASFLGTGFLVYEQYF. The DNA of the CDR3 is TGTGCCAGTTTCCTGGGGACAGGGTTCCTCGTCTACGAGCAGTACTTC.

This clone was recorded once. This chain uses TRBV30 with TRBJ1-2; weak D call: TRBD1 (5 bases). Trimming cost V 4 bases and J 7 bases, with 10 bases left between them. The CDR3 has 11 amino acids. Germline V gene sequence: CDR1 GTSNPN, CDR2 SVGIG (reference sequence). The CDR3: CAWTGGSGYTF. Here the CDR3 DNA reads TGTGCCTGGACCGGGGGAAGTGGCTACACCTTC.

The chain has TRBV2 and TRBJ2-7, with 10 bases aligning to TRBD2. The germline gives CDR1 SNHLY, CDR2 FYNNEI. This CDR3 region has 14 residues. V was clipped by 0 bases and J by 4 bases; unmatched bases: 0. This chain's CDR3 is CASSEASGRYEQYF. CDR3 bases: TGTGCCAGCAGTGAAGCTAGCGGGAGGTACGAGCAGTACTTC.

The count of this clone is one. V and J are TRBV5-1 and TRBJ2-3, with D perhaps matching TRBD1 (5 bases). Germline V gene data show CDR1 as SGHRS and CDR2 as YFSETQ. The ends were cut back, 4 bases at V and 2 bases at J, with 14 bases in the middle. The CDR3 length is 15 residues. CDR3 in DNA: TGCGCCAGCAGCGGACAAGCACTAATCACAGATACGCAGTATTTT. Translating gives CASSGQALITDTQYF.

This clone was counted a few times. This chain links TRBV10-1 with TRBJ2-7, with D possibly matching TRBD2 (5 bases). This CDR3 comprises 15 residues. Germline V CDR1 and CDR2: WNHNN, SYGVQD (reference sequence). V was shortened by 3 bases and J by 1 base, with 13 bases between the two germline ends. The CDR3 protein is CASSEGPRGSYEQYF. The CDR3, as DNA: TGCGCCAGCAGTGAAGGTCCTAGAGGGTCCTACGAGCAGTACTTC.

This chain links TRBV18 with TRBJ1-1; possible D gene TRBD1, 6 bases. The germline V gene encodes CDR1 KGHSH and CDR2 LQKENI. Trimming cost V 1 base and J 7 bases, with 7 bases left between them. The CDR3 totals 12 residues. CDR3 in DNA: TGTGCCAGCTCACCACGGACAGATGAAGCTTTCTTT. This encodes CASSPRTDEAFF.

CDR3 residues: CASSRQGNTGELFF. The CDR3 bases are TGTGCCAGCAGTCGACAGGGTAACACCGGGGAGCTGTTTTTT. This chain uses TRBV27 with TRBJ2-2; 7 bases align to TRBD1. V was clipped by 5 bases and J by 2 bases; unmatched bases: 2. Germline CDR1 MNHEY, CDR2 SMNVEV (reference sequence). This CDR3 has 14 residues.

The V and J genes are TRBV5-5 and TRBJ1-2; D is perhaps TRBD1 (6 bases). Trimming removed 4 bases from V and 4 bases from J, with 14 bases in between. Germline CDR1 and CDR2: SGHKS and YYEKEE (reference sequence). This CDR3 has 14 amino acids. CDR3 sequence (DNA): TGTGCCAGCAGCCCAGGGGCGGGGGGCTATGGCTACACCTTC. Its translation is CASSPGAGGYGYTF.

This rearrangement joins TRBV15 to TRBJ1-2; TRBD1 matches 11 bases. Germline CDR1 is LNHNV and CDR2 is YYDKDF (reference sequence). Trimming removed 6 bases from V and 5 bases from J; junction bases left unmatched: 5. CDR3 length: 14 residues. CDR3 nucleotides: TGTGCCACCAGTCCGGACAGGGGGCAATATGGCTACACCTTC. Its translation: CATSPDRGQYGYTF.

This sequence joins TRBV7-9 and TRBJ1-5; TRBD1 aligns across 7 bases. There are 13 residues in the CDR3. The junction had 4 bases not matched to a gene; V was cut back by 4 bases and J by 7 bases. Germline lookup yields CDR1 SEHNR and CDR2 FQNEAQ (reference sequence). This CDR3 is CASSSTGNQPQHF. CDR3 nucleotide sequence: TGTGCCAGCAGCTCGACAGGGAACCAGCCCCAGCATTTT.

The chain couples TRBV19 to TRBJ2-3; D is ambiguous. Trimming stripped 4 bases from V and 4 bases from J, with 9 bases between. Per the germline V gene, CDR1 is LNHDA and CDR2 is SQIVND (reference sequence). The CDR3 spans 13 residues. CDR3: CASSNYPSDTQYF. The CDR3 coding sequence is TGTGCCAGTAGTAATTATCCCTCAGATACGCAGTATTTT.

The genes are TRBV9 and TRBJ2-5; D unresolved. V lost 4 bases and J lost 0, with 4 bases in between. Germline CDR1 SGDLS, CDR2 YYNGEE. The length of the CDR3 is 12 residues. For the CDR3, the DNA is TGTGCCAGCAGCCCCAACCAAGAGACCCAGTACTTC. This gives the protein CASSPNQETQYF.

This clone was observed once. V is TRBV5-1 and J is TRBJ2-2, with D possibly matching TRBD1 (5 bases). From germline, CDR1 is SGHRS and CDR2 YFSETQ. Trimming took off 3 bases at V and 3 bases at J, with 9 bases between the two ends. CDR3 length equals 14 residues. The CDR3 protein is CASSSDSYTGELFF. CDR3 nucleotides: TGCGCCAGCAGCTCTGACAGCTACACCGGGGAGCTGTTTTTT.

The CDR3 nucleotides are TGTGCCAGCAGTGTGACTAGCGGGGGGTACGAGCAGTACTTC. Translated, it gives CASSVTSGGYEQYF. V is TRBV25-1 and J is TRBJ2-7; 13 bases match TRBD2. J gave up 4 bases and V 4 bases, and 1 base lay outside the gene matches. This CDR3 is 14 amino acids long. Germline-derived CDR1 and CDR2 are MGHDK and SYGVNS.